These 18 T cell receptor beta chains were all obtained from the same sample, sequenced in a study of CD8 T cells in ankylosing spondylitis. TCRdb re-called the 5' RACE reads through MiXCR, storing one row per CDR3 protein. Among about 120,000 distinct CDR3 sequences, roughly 15% were seen once, and the ten largest hold approximately 3%. The sequenced sample was blood, either unsorted or a sorted T cell fraction (not recorded which). The receptors shown here come from a female donor with ankylosing spondylitis or in good health (not recorded which).

The V and J genes are TRBV12-3 or TRBV12-4 and TRBJ2-5; D perhaps matches TRBD2 (6 bases). The V and J ends lost 3 bases and 1 base respectively, with 9 bases between them. The length of the CDR3 is 14 residues. The CDR3 DNA reads as TGTGCCAGCAGTTTTCTGGGGGGCCAAGAGACCCAGTACTTC. Encoded protein: CASSFLGGQETQYF.

In this sample, this clonotype turned up a few times. The genes are TRBV5-1 and TRBJ2-7, with a tentative D call TRBD2 (6 bases). The length of the CDR3 is 14 residues. Trimming took 7 bases from V and 3 from J, leaving 17 bases between them. Germline CDR1 SGHRS, CDR2 YFSETQ. CDR3 amino acids: CASSNGEAGYEQYF. DNA for the CDR3: TGCGCCAGCTCAAATGGGGAGGCGGGCTACGAGCAGTACTTC.

This clonotype was seen many times. V is TRBV20-1 and J is TRBJ2-1; 11 bases map to TRBD2. This CDR3 has 17 amino acids. V lost 0 bases to trimming and J lost 7 bases; unmatched junction nucleotides: 11. Germline CDR1 DFQATT, CDR2 SNEGSKA (reference sequence). The CDR3 sequence: CSARDPSTSGSRNEQFF. DNA of the CDR3: TGCAGTGCTAGAGACCCCAGCACTAGCGGGAGCCGGAATGAGCAGTTCTTC.

This clonotype was found many times. This sequence joins TRBV12-3 or TRBV12-4 and TRBJ2-2; D call uncertain. Between the trimmed V and J ends, which lost 4 bases and 5 bases, there was a span of 17 bases. CDR3 length equals 16 residues. CDR3 region: CASSYGSRSDTGELFF. The CDR3, as DNA: TGTGCCAGCAGTTACGGCTCGAGAAGTGATACCGGGGAGCTGTTTTTT.

This clonotype has at least ten counts. The chain links TRBV10-3 to TRBJ2-3; 8 nucleotides align to TRBD2. Germline trimming cut 3 bases from V and 3 bases from J; bases unmatched to any gene: 5. The CDR3 is made up of 15 amino acids. The germline V gene has CDR1 ENHRY and CDR2 SYGVKD. CDR3 DNA: TGTGCCATCAGTGAAGGAGCGGGAGCAACAGATACGCAGTATTTT. This translates into CAISEGAGATDTQYF.

In its sample, this clonotype was seen a few times. V and J are TRBV15 and TRBJ2-3; no reliable D call. Looked up from germline, CDR1 is LNHNV and CDR2 is YYDKDF (reference sequence). V shed 0 bases and J shed 4 bases, with 14 bases lying between them. The CDR3 extends over 16 amino acids. The CDR3 sequence: CATSRDPWATPDTQYF. The CDR3 bases are TGTGCCACCAGCAGAGATCCTTGGGCTACCCCAGATACGCAGTATTTT.

This clonotype has only a few counts. This chain connects TRBV12-3 or TRBV12-4 to TRBJ2-3, with D hard to call. This CDR3 has 14 residues. V was cut by 8 bases and J by 1 base, with 13 bases left in between. CDR3 amino acids: CASESRLRTDTQYF. The DNA of the CDR3 is TGTGCCAGCGAGTCGAGACTCCGCACAGATACGCAGTATTTT.

The chain has TRBV7-3 and TRBJ2-1; D gene ambiguous. Trimming removed 1 base at V and 6 bases at J, with 7 bases between. The CDR3 consists of 13 residues. Per the germline V gene, CDR1 is SGHTA and CDR2 is FQGTGA. The CDR3 loop reads CASSLIVGNEQFF. In DNA form, the CDR3 reads TGTGCCAGCAGCTTAATCGTGGGCAATGAGCAGTTCTTC.

The table lists this clonotype with many counts. V gene TRBV12-3 or TRBV12-4 combines with J gene TRBJ2-5, with 8 bases lining up with TRBD2. After removal of 5 bases from V and 4 bases from J, the junction contained 6 bases not matched to a gene. This CDR3 has 14 amino acids. CDR3 nucleotide sequence: TGTGCCAGCAGTCAGCGGGGGCCGATAGAGACCCAGTACTTC. Its protein product is CASSQRGPIETQYF.

This clonotype was observed a few times. This rearrangement joins TRBV7-9 to TRBJ2-1; D gene unclear. The CDR3 extends over 13 amino acids. The V and J ends lost 0 bases and 8 bases respectively, with 8 bases between them. The germline gives CDR1 SEHNR, CDR2 FQNEAQ (reference sequence). In nucleotides, the CDR3 is TGTGCCAGCAGCTTAGCGACCGGGTATGAGCAGTTCTTC. It codes for CASSLATGYEQFF.

This chain links TRBV12-3 or TRBV12-4 with TRBJ2-7; D ambiguous. Between the trimmed V and J ends, which lost 1 base and 0 bases, there was a span of 13 bases. The CDR3 is 16 residues long. As DNA, the CDR3 is TGTGCCAGCAGTTTAGATGGCCGGACCAGCTCCTACGAGCAGTACTTC. Translating gives CASSLDGRTSSYEQYF.

This clonotype was seen only a few times. The chain couples TRBV7-8 to TRBJ2-2; D is ambiguous. V was trimmed by 3 bases and J by 6 bases, leaving 5 bases between them. The CDR3 covers 12 residues. Germline-derived CDR1 and CDR2 are SGHVS and FQNEAQ. The CDR3 coding sequence is TGTGCCAGCAGCTTGGACCCCGGGGAGCTGTTTTTT. It translates to CASSLDPGELFF.

The rearrangement links TRBV5-1 to TRBJ2-5; D is possibly TRBD2 (6 bases). V was cut by 1 base and J by 0 bases, with 10 bases left in between. The CDR3 contains 15 residues. Germline CDR1 SGHRS, CDR2 YFSETQ. CDR3 region: CASSLSGGYQETQYF. The CDR3 nucleotides read TGCGCCAGCAGCTTGTCCGGGGGTTACCAAGAGACCCAGTACTTC.

This clonotype was detected ten times or more. This chain links TRBV7-9 with TRBJ2-2, with D unresolved. In germline, CDR1 is SEHNR, CDR2 FQNEAQ (reference sequence). CDR3 length: 14 residues. The V end lost 5 bases, the J end lost 7 bases, and 14 bases lay between the germline ends. The CDR3 DNA follows: TGTGCCAGCAGCAAGAGGACGGCCGGCGGGGAGCTGTTTTTT. Translating gives CASSKRTAGGELFF.

This clonotype was recorded at least ten times. The chain has TRBV7-8 and TRBJ2-5; a possible D gene is TRBD1 (6 bases). Trimming cost V 4 bases and J 5 bases, with 17 bases left between them. Per the germline V gene, CDR1 is SGHVS and CDR2 is FQNEAQ. The CDR3 sequence is 15 residues long. CDR3 residues: CASSSTWDIRETQYF. DNA for the CDR3: TGTGCCAGCAGCTCTACCTGGGACATCCGGGAGACCCAGTACTTC.

This CDR3 is CASSQSVADTQYF. The CDR3 region has the DNA TGTGCCAGCAGCCAAAGCGTCGCAGATACGCAGTATTTT. The chain has TRBV3-1 and TRBJ2-3; D is uncertain. CDR1 and CDR2 from the germline V gene are LGHDT and YNNKEL (reference sequence). Trimming pared 2 bases from V and 4 bases from J, leaving 7 bases between. The CDR3 extends over 13 amino acids.

Only a few counts were recorded for this clonotype. V usage is TRBV7-2 and J usage is TRBJ2-7; D unclear. The V end was cut by 5 bases, the J end by 4 bases, with 9 bases between. This CDR3 is built from 12 residues. The germline CDR1 and CDR2 sequences are SGHTA and FQGNSA. The CDR3 spells CASSPNGYEQYF. CDR3 in DNA: TGTGCCAGCAGCCCCAATGGTTACGAGCAGTACTTC.

This clonotype has a count of ten or more. The V gene is TRBV18, the J gene TRBJ1-1; the D is unclear. Germline values: CDR1 KGHSH, CDR2 LQKENI. V dropped 6 bases and J dropped 3 bases, with 5 bases sitting between them. This CDR3 is 11 amino acids long. CDR3 coding DNA: TGTGCCAGCTCGCAGGACACTGAAGCTTTCTTT. Encoded protein: CASSQDTEAFF.